This paragraph reports one TCR beta chain. CDR1 is SQVTM, CDR2 ANQGSEA, per germline. V gave up 7 bases and J gave up 2 bases; unmatched junction bases: 4. The CDR3 length is 12 residues. Assay used: immunoSEQ multiplex PCR; TCRdb lists only in-frame clones, some missing. Found here are about 63,000 clones, 79% of them singletons; the top ten hold approximately 30%. This entry belongs to a study of blood T cell repertoires in COVID-19. The source material was peripheral blood. The sequence derives from a human donor in a cohort sampled during active COVID-19. The chain is built from TRBV29-1 and TRBJ1-2; TRBD1 aligns across 7 bases. The CDR3 sequence is CSANRGNYGYTF. The CDR3 DNA reads as TGCAGCGCCAACAGGGGCAACTATGGCTACACCTTC. Supplemented by reference TRBV29-1 and TRBJ1-2, the full variable domain reads SAVISQKPSRDICQRGTSLTIQCQVDSQVTMMFWYRQQPGQSLTLIATANQGSEATYESGFVIDKFPISRPNLTFSTLTVSNMSPEDSSIYLCSANRGNYGYTFGSGTRLTVV.